Given below is one T cell receptor (beta chain) in context. The antigen is unknown. These data are taken from a study of CD8 T cells in ankylosing spondylitis. Study results and caveats: CD8+ disease-linked clones were present at relatively low frequencies in blood.

TCRdb redid the calling of the 5' RACE reads with MiXCR, one entry per CDR3 protein. The data hold about 400,000 distinct CDR3 sequences, with roughly 22% observed a single time. Germline CDR1 is DFQATT and CDR2 is SNEGSKA (reference sequence). Germline trimming cut 5 bases from V and 3 bases from J; bases unmatched to any gene: 8. This CDR3 spans 14 amino acids. Sequencing was performed on blood, either unsorted or a sorted T cell fraction (not recorded which). The chain combines TRBV20-1 with TRBJ2-7, with 9 bases identical to TRBD2. The clonotype originates from a male donor with ankylosing spondylitis or in good health (not recorded which). The CDR3 reads CSAHSGSEIYEQYF. The CDR3 DNA reads as TGCAGTGCTCATAGCGGGAGCGAAATCTACGAGCAGTACTTC.